This T cell receptor (beta chain) was identified in a study of blood T cell repertoires in COVID-19. Study in general: PBMCs, B-cell-depleted T cells, or T cells were the source of the cDNA or gDNA that made up the material.

Original methodology: Nucleated cell number was recorded as an estimate derived from reference gene primer amplification. Data came from immunoSEQ multiplex PCR; TCRdb stores just in-frame clones and leaves some out. For V, J and clone size, that table is used; D and trimming come from the DNA. Of under 200,000 clones in the sample, 65% to 85% were seen once. This TCR was sampled from a woman between 65 and 79 years old who had recovered from COVID-19. The sequencing sample was made of peripheral blood.

CDR3 amino acids: CASRSPGGQETQYF. The CDR3 DNA reads TGCGCCAGCAGGTCCCCGGGGGGCCAAGAGACCCAGTACTTC. V is TRBV5-1 and J is TRBJ2-5; 7 nucleotides line up with TRBD2. Per the germline V gene, CDR1 is SGHRS and CDR2 is YFSETQ. The CDR3 spans 14 residues. Unmatched junction bases numbered 5, after V lost 5 bases and J lost 1 base.